Described below is a single TCR beta chain sequence and its context. Its cognate antigen has yet to be identified. No clone much larger than this one lies a single base away; base qualities are absent. The sample originates from a study of blood T cell repertoires in COVID-19 (dated by TCRdb to 2018 to 2020). Context from the whole study: Samples from collaborators originated in the United States, Italy and Spain and spanned both the acute and convalescent phases of COVID-19. The material from the prospective study consisted of cDNA or gDNA derived from T cells, B-cell-depleted T cells, or PBMCs. The dataset comprised deeply sampled blood TCRbeta repertoires from subjects exposed to, actively infected with, or recovered from COVID-19. A freely available public database, intended as a resource for researchers studying the immune response to SARS-CoV-2, is where the repertoires were released. The samples were drawn from two sources: the first 160 participants of the ongoing ImmuneRACE study, and 1,000 to 1,500 subjects contributed by 6 global collaborators. Nearly every sample came with metadata listing a de-identified subject ID, COVID-19 status, age in years and sex. Where available, HLA class I and class II types were obtained from metadata supplied by the sample provider rather than from assay-based typing. Overall study results and their limits: How much clinical and demographic metadata was included differed by source and by participant, and the metadata was provided uncurated.

TCRbeta CDR3 regions were amplified from genomic DNA using the immunoSEQ Assay, a bias-controlled multiplex PCR. The source study handled its data this way. The number of nucleated cells in each sample was estimated from the amplification of reference gene primers within the assay. To quantify the absolute abundance of each unique TCRbeta CDR3 rearrangement, sequence reads were collapsed and filtered. For each sample, productive Simpson clonality was calculated as the square root of Simpson's diversity index across productive rearrangements. TCRdb mirrors the immuneACCESS table, restricted to in-frame sequences. Some clones are absent from its copies; in checked studies, under half trace to an unresolved V gene, and the reason for the others is unknown. V and J calls and clone size come straight from that table; D and trimming were deduced from the DNA. This sample has about 270,000 clones in its table, and approximately 90% of those were observed once. Approximately 3% of the sample lies in the top ten.

In the germline V gene, CDR1 corresponds to SNHLY and CDR2 to FYNNEI. The junction carries 12 bases between V and J, which are trimmed by 3 bases and 2 bases respectively. From the cysteine through the phenylalanine, the CDR3 covers 15 amino acids. Solely the CDR3 DNA is kept, with 45 bases framed from the first base. In the prospective study, participants were about 18 to 89 years old, resided in about two dozen geographic areas of the United States, and were enrolled through a virtual design. To assign participants to cohorts, the prospective study relied on clinical history that participants themselves reported in a screening survey and a study questionnaire. A participant counted as exposed if, within 2 weeks of entering the study, that participant had been in contact with someone who had a PCR-confirmed or clinician-diagnosed COVID-19 case. Mobile phlebotomists in the prospective study collected whole blood, serum and a nasopharyngeal or oropharyngeal swab from every participant. Over a roughly 2-month period, participants in the prospective study had the option of providing additional blood draws and questionnaires. Before DNA extraction, blood samples from the prospective study were shipped at room temperature or frozen.

This TCR came from a man aged 40-49 years who had been exposed to COVID-19. The rearrangement joined TRBV2 to TRBJ2-3; TRBD2 might be the D gene, on 6 matching bases. The sample was PBMCs or T cells enriched from blood (not recorded which). The nucleotide sequence is given as TGTGCCAGCAGTGATTGGGGGGAATCCACAGATACGCAGTATTTT. Its translation is CASSDWGESTDTQYF.